A single sample gave rise to the 25 T cell receptor beta chains below, sequenced in a study of neurological immune-mediated disorders. TCRdb passed the 5' RACE reads through MiXCR, listing each CDR3 protein once. The sample records about 49,000 distinct CDR3 sequences, over 10% being singletons. As to time point: longitudinal time-point 2. Specimen: PBMCs. Receptors were obtained from a male donor with HTLV-1-associated myelopathy (HAM/TSP).

This clonotype was seen many times. The rearrangement joins TRBV28 to TRBJ2-3; D possibly corresponds to TRBD2 (6 bases). V was shortened by 8 bases and J by 2 bases, with 17 bases between the two germline ends. Germline V CDR1 and CDR2: MDHEN, SYDVKM. CDR3 size: 15 residues. CDR3 amino acids: CASYGWRGFTDTQYF. In nucleotides, the CDR3 is TGTGCCAGCTACGGGTGGCGGGGATTCACAGATACGCAGTATTTT.

This clonotype was observed at least ten times. This sequence joins TRBV10-3 and TRBJ2-7; D not certain. The CDR3 is 12 residues long. V dropped 6 bases and J dropped 2 bases, with 8 bases sitting between them. Germline V CDR1 and CDR2: ENHRY, SYGVKD. CDR3 nucleotide sequence: TGTGCCATCAGGGACGGAGCCTACGAGCAGTACTTC. It yields the protein CAIRDGAYEQYF.

The count of this clonotype is one. This may come from a read error, since a much larger clone is one base off. V and J are TRBV3-1 and TRBJ2-3, with TRBD1 identical over 7 bases. CDR3 length: 15 residues. Germline values: CDR1 LGHDT, CDR2 YNNKEL (reference sequence). Trimming cost V 10 bases and J 3 bases; bases outside gene matches: 13. CDR3 sequence reads: CAIRQGDRWTDTQYF. DNA for the CDR3: TGTGCCATCAGACAGGGTGACAGGTGGACAGATACGCAGTATTTT.

CDR3 sequence: CASSAIGGDTEAFF. CDR3 DNA sequence: TGCGCCAGCAGCGCTATAGGAGGGGACACTGAAGCTTTCTTT. The rearrangement joins TRBV5-1 to TRBJ1-1; D perhaps matches TRBD1 (5 bases). Germline CDR1 is SGHRS and CDR2 is YFSETQ. This CDR3 is 14 amino acids long. V was shortened by 4 bases and J by 3 bases, with 13 bases between the two germline ends.

This clonotype turned up a few times. The CDR3 coding sequence is TGCAGTGCTAGAATTGACAGGGCCCTTCGAGGCACAGATACGCAGTATTTT. Protein sequence: CSARIDRALRGTDTQYF. V and J are TRBV20-1 and TRBJ2-3; 7 positions match TRBD1. Per germline, CDR1 DFQATT and CDR2 SNEGSKA (reference sequence). This CDR3 has 17 amino acids. Trimming removed 2 bases from V and 1 base from J; junction bases left unmatched: 12.

This clonotype occurred many times. The V gene is TRBV6-6, the J gene TRBJ1-1; no firm D call. Germline loops: CDR1 MNHNY, CDR2 SVGAGI (reference sequence). V gave up 6 bases and J gave up 1 base, with 12 bases separating them. The CDR3 extends over 14 amino acids. The CDR3 DNA sequence: TGTGCCAGCAGAAGGGATCCGGGGAACACTGAAGCTTTCTTT. It translates to CASRRDPGNTEAFF.

There are many counts of this clonotype. V gene TRBV20-1 combines with J gene TRBJ1-5; D gene uncertain. CDR1 is DFQATT, CDR2 SNEGSKA, per germline (reference sequence). This CDR3 has 13 residues. Between the trimmed V and J ends, which lost 2 bases and 2 bases, there was a span of 7 bases. The DNA for the CDR3 is TGCAGTGCTAGACAGCCTGGCAATCAGCCCCAGCATTTT. Its translation: CSARQPGNQPQHF.

This clonotype has ten or more counts. The V gene is TRBV10-1, the J gene TRBJ1-2, with D unclear. The CDR3 consists of 13 residues. With 0 bases removed from V and 4 bases from J, the gap between germline ends came to 6 bases. The germline gives CDR1 WNHNN, CDR2 SYGVQD (reference sequence). This chain's CDR3 is CASSESLSYGYTF. CDR3 DNA sequence: TGCGCCAGCAGTGAGTCACTAAGCTATGGCTACACCTTC.

This clonotype was seen many times. J is TRBJ1-5 and V is TRBV4-1; TRBD1 aligns across 8 bases. Germline lookup yields CDR1 MGHRA and CDR2 YSYEKL. The length of the CDR3 is 16 residues. The junction had 6 bases not matched to a gene; V was cut back by 4 bases and J by 1 base. DNA for the CDR3: TGCGCCAGCAGCCCCAACCAGGGGGCAAGCAATCAGCCCCAGCATTTT. Its translation: CASSPNQGASNQPQHF.

This clonotype has a count of ten or more. V is TRBV27 and J is TRBJ1-2, with D perhaps matching TRBD1 (6 bases). Trimming took 3 bases from V and 4 from J, leaving 12 bases between them. This CDR3 spans 14 amino acids. Germline lookup yields CDR1 MNHEY and CDR2 SMNVEV (reference sequence). CDR3 nucleotides: TGTGCCAGCAGTTTTACAGGGCGAGGCTATGGCTACACCTTC. This codes for CASSFTGRGYGYTF.

This clonotype was seen at least ten times. This chain uses TRBV7-8 with TRBJ2-3; 13 bases align to TRBD2. Germline V gene sequence: CDR1 SGHVS, CDR2 FQNEAQ. Trimming took 5 bases from V and 8 from J; bases not matched to a gene: 13. The CDR3 consists of 17 residues. CDR3 nucleotides: TGTGCCAGCAGCCTGAGAAGACTAGCGGGGGGTAGTGGTACGCAGTATTTT. Its protein product is CASSLRRLAGGSGTQYF.

The CDR3 DNA is TGTGCCAGCAGCCCTAGCGGACCCGTCTCCGAGCAGTACTTC. This gives the protein CASSPSGPVSEQYF. The chain couples TRBV7-2 to TRBJ2-7, with 7 bases aligning to TRBD2. The V gene end was trimmed by 5 bases and the J gene end by 6 bases; junction bases not matched to a gene: 10. Germline V gives CDR1 SGHTA, CDR2 FQGNSA. CDR3 size: 14 residues.

In this sample, this clonotype turned up many times. This sequence joins TRBV5-1 and TRBJ1-1, with no clear D. In germline, CDR1 is SGHRS, CDR2 YFSETQ. The CDR3 has 15 amino acids. The germline V and J ends were trimmed by 2 bases and 1 base, with 12 bases remaining between them. CDR3 bases: TGCGCCAGCAGCTTAAGTCCCGGGGAGAACACTGAAGCTTTCTTT. This codes for CASSLSPGENTEAFF.

This clonotype was detected ten times or more. V is TRBV20-1 and J is TRBJ1-5; 7 bases are shared with TRBD1. CDR1 and CDR2 (germline): DFQATT, SNEGSKA (reference sequence). V was clipped by 3 bases and J by 2 bases; unmatched bases: 4. The CDR3 is 14 residues long. CDR3 loop: CSASHGTGNQPQHF. As DNA, the CDR3 is TGCAGTGCTAGCCACGGGACAGGCAATCAGCCCCAGCATTTT.

This clonotype was seen a handful of times. The chain couples TRBV14 to TRBJ1-2, with no clear D. Germline values: CDR1 SGHDN, CDR2 FVKESK. Trimming took off 2 bases at V and 4 bases at J, with 8 bases between the two ends. The CDR3 length is 13 residues. Here the CDR3 reads CASSQTGFYGYTF. CDR3 in DNA: TGTGCCAGCAGCCAAACTGGGTTCTATGGCTACACCTTC. Variable domain in full (rest from reference TRBV14 and TRBJ1-2): EAGVTQFPSHSVIEKGQTVTLRCDPISGHDNLYWYRRVMGKEIKFLLHFVKESKQDESGMPNNRFLAERTGGTYSTLKVQPAELEDSGVYFCASSQTGFYGYTFGSGTRLTVV.

This clonotype was recorded at least ten times. The rearrangement uses TRBV11-3 and TRBJ2-3; the D gene is possibly TRBD2 (7 bases). The CDR3 is 15 residues long. Trimming took 4 bases from V and 5 from J, leaving 16 bases between them. Germline V CDR1 and CDR2: SGHNT, YENEEA. CDR3 amino acids: CASSSVGGRGDTQYF. CDR3 DNA: TGTGCCAGCAGCTCGGTAGGGGGGAGGGGAGATACGCAGTATTTT.

In its sample, this clonotype was seen a few times. The chain links TRBV9 to TRBJ1-6; the match to TRBD1 covers 9 bases. The CDR3 totals 16 residues. Looked up from germline, CDR1 is SGDLS and CDR2 is YYNGEE. After removal of 2 bases from V and 7 bases from J, the junction contained 7 bases not matched to a gene. The CDR3 protein is CASSVSPDRGNSPLHF. CDR3 in DNA: TGTGCCAGCAGCGTCTCGCCGGACAGGGGAAATTCACCCCTCCACTTT.

This clonotype occurred many times. The V gene is TRBV16, the J gene TRBJ1-5; tentative D call: TRBD1 (6 bases). The CDR3 extends over 18 amino acids. Per the germline V gene, CDR1 is KGHSY and CDR2 is FQNENV. V was trimmed by 4 bases and J by 3 bases, leaving 22 bases between them. The CDR3, as DNA: TGTGCCAGCAGCCGAAGACAGGAAAGGGCACTGGACAATCAGCCCCAGCATTTT. Protein sequence: CASSRRQERALDNQPQHF.

This clonotype was counted ten times or more. V and J are TRBV20-1 and TRBJ2-1; D gene uncertain. V was trimmed by 0 bases and J by 5 bases, leaving 8 bases between them. Germline V gene sequence: CDR1 DFQATT, CDR2 SNEGSKA (reference sequence). The CDR3 consists of 13 residues. CDR3 sequence: CSARDLPDNEQFF. The CDR3, as DNA: TGCAGTGCTAGAGATTTGCCAGACAATGAGCAGTTCTTC.

This clonotype was detected many times. The rearrangement uses TRBV6-2 or TRBV6-3 and TRBJ2-1; D perhaps matches TRBD2 (6 bases). V was cut by 6 bases and J by 6 bases, with 18 bases left in between. Germline V gene lookup returns CDR1 MNHEY and CDR2 SVGEGT. The CDR3 runs to 15 residues. DNA for the CDR3: TGTGCCAGCAGCGACTTGAGTGGGACTCTCAATGAGCAGTTCTTC. Translating it yields CASSDLSGTLNEQFF.

This clonotype was counted many times. The chain combines TRBV5-1 with TRBJ2-7; 8 bases map to TRBD2. Losses at the gene ends were 4 bases for V and 3 bases for J; bases not matched to a gene: 9. Looked up from germline, CDR1 is SGHRS and CDR2 is YFSETQ. The CDR3 consists of 15 residues. The CDR3 loop is CASSPGGDTSYEQYF. For the CDR3, the DNA is TGCGCCAGCAGCCCGGGGGGGGACACGAGCTACGAGCAGTACTTC.

There are many counts of this clonotype. The V and J genes are TRBV7-2 and TRBJ1-2; D perhaps matches TRBD1 (6 bases). Germline V gives CDR1 SGHTA, CDR2 FQGNSA. Trimming removed 0 bases at V and 2 bases at J, with 10 bases between. The CDR3 consists of 15 residues. The CDR3 reads CASSLAGAGNYGYTF. CDR3 in DNA: TGTGCCAGCAGCTTAGCGGGGGCAGGGAACTATGGCTACACCTTC.

This clonotype was counted ten times or more. This rearrangement joins TRBV29-1 to TRBJ1-5, with D maybe TRBD1 (5 bases). Germline CDR1 and CDR2: SQVTM and ANQGSEA. This CDR3 has 13 residues. Trimming pared 6 bases from V and 5 bases from J, leaving 14 bases between. The CDR3 nucleotides are TGCAGCGTGTCCCAGGGAGGGGATCAGCCCCAGCATTTT. The encoded protein is CSVSQGGDQPQHF.

This clonotype was counted at least ten times. The gene calls are TRBV10-1 and TRBJ2-3; possible D gene TRBD2, 6 bases. Germline assignment: CDR1 WNHNN and CDR2 SYGVQD (reference sequence). This CDR3 spans 13 amino acids. Between the trimmed V and J ends, which lost 4 bases and 3 bases, there was a span of 8 bases. The chain's CDR3 is CASSGGGTDTQYF. The CDR3, as DNA: TGCGCCAGCAGTGGTGGGGGGACAGATACGCAGTATTTT.

The chain uses TRBV2 and TRBJ1-1; D is unresolved. The germline V and J ends were trimmed by 3 bases and 2 bases, with 16 bases remaining between them. This CDR3 is 16 amino acids long. Germline V gives CDR1 SNHLY, CDR2 FYNNEI. CDR3 coding DNA: TGTGCCAGCAGTGAGGAATTGATAGGTACTAACACTGAAGCTTTCTTT. Translated: CASSEELIGTNTEAFF. Looking up the rest from reference TRBV2 and TRBJ1-1 gives the full variable domain: EPEVTQTPSHQVTQMGQEVILRCVPISNHLYFYWYRQILGQKVEFLVSFYNNEISEKSEIFDDQFSVERPDGSNFTLKIRSTKLEDSAMYFCASSEELIGTNTEAFFGQGTRLTVV.